This T cell receptor (beta chain) was documented in a study of cytomegalovirus exposure and HLA in healthy donors. The ends lost 7 bases at V and 6 bases at J; junction bases unmatched: 15. The CDR3 spans 16 residues. Germline CDR1 and CDR2: LNHDA and SQIVND (reference sequence). As to this clone: Its antigen remains unknown.

Overall study findings and caveats: Altogether, about 160 TCR beta chains were recorded as cytomegalovirus-associated. 15,000 to 20,000 TCR beta sequences were associated with HLA alleles at 0.05 false discovery rate in a later analysis. An analysis done earlier found most TCR beta V segments productive about 90% or about 30% of the time. A later analysis showed TCR association rates differing by HLA locus, peaking at DRB1 and lowest at HLA-C.

With 60 Vbeta and 13 Jbeta primers, the PCR was carried out. Produced via immunoSEQ multiplex PCR; TCRdb's table is partial and in-frame only. The sample includes about 110,000 clones, over 60% seen only once; the top ten take roughly 4.9%. This receptor was taken from a female donor in good health and CMV-seropositive. Sequencing was done on a sample of PBMCs. The chain joins TRBV19 to TRBJ2-3; 8 positions match TRBD1. As DNA, the CDR3 is TGTGCCAGTACCCCTAGTCCTCAGGGGGCGTTGGATACGCAGTATTTT. It encodes CASTPSPQGALDTQYF.